The entry below gives a single T cell receptor (beta chain) sequence along with its context. Its antigen is unidentified. V shed 2 bases, J shed 3 bases, and the junction held 6 bases outside the gene matches. CDR1 and CDR2 (germline): GTSNPN, SVGIG (reference sequence). This CDR3 region has 14 residues. This sample was taken from a study of CD8+ T cells in alopecia areata. Study-wide context: Tofacitinib administration to treated patients was oral, at 5 to 10 mg twice daily. General study points: Tofacitinib significantly brought down scalp clonality and expanded CD8+ clones among top 100. In patients, TCRs were shared less clearly than in mice, and HLA may possibly be involved. Numerous expanded lesional clones remained in scalp and blood during tofacitinib.

Treatment meaning: oral pan-JAK inhibitor, 5-10 mg twice daily. Extracted from the samples, RNA was reverse transcribed into cDNA to serve as the sequencing template. Method: immunoSEQ multiplex PCR; TCRdb's copy keeps in-frame clones and lacks some. Of under 300,000 clones listed, 50% to 75% are singletons. This receptor was obtained from a human donor with alopecia areata. The material sequenced was CD4+ T cells sorted from blood, taken at week 52, from a patient treated with tofacitinib. This chain connects TRBV30 to TRBJ2-7, with 8 bases aligning to TRBD1. CDR3 protein: CAWSRQGTVYEQYF. In DNA, the CDR3 is TGTGCCTGGAGTAGACAGGGGACAGTCTACGAGCAGTACTTC.